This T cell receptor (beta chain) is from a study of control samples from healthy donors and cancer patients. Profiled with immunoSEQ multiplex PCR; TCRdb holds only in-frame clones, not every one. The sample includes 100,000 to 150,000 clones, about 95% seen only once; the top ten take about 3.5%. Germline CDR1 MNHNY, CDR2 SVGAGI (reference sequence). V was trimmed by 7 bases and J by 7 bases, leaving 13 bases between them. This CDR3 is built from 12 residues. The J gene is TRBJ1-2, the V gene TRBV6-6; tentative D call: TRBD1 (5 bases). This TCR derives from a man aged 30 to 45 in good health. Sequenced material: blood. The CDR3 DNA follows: TGTGCCAGCAATTCAGGGCTCGGTGGCTACACCTTC. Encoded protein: CASNSGLGGYTF.